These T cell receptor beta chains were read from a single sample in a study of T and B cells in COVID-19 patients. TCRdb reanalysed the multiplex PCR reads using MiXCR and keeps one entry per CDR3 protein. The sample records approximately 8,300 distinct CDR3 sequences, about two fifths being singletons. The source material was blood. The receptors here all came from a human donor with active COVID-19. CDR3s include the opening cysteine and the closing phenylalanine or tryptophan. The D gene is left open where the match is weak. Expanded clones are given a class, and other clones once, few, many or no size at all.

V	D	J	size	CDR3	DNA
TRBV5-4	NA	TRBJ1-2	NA	CASSGVDYGYTF	TGTGCCAGCAGCGGGGTAGACTATGGCTACACCTTC
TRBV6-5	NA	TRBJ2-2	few	CASGFMNTGELFF	TGTGCCAGTGGGTTTATGAACACCGGGGAGCTGTTTTTT
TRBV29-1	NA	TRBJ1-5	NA	CSVGGGASNQPQHF	TGCAGCGTTGGAGGTGGGGCTAGCAATCAGCCCCAGCATTTT
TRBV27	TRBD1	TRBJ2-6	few	CASSDLTDRSPSSGANVLTF	TGTGCCAGCAGCGACTTAACGGACAGGTCCCCTTCTTCTGGGGCCAACGTCCTGACTTTC
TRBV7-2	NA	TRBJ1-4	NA	CASSLGGSYNEKLFF	TGTGCCAGCAGCTTAGGGGGCAGCTACAATGAAAAACTGTTTTTT
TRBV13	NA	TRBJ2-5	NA	CASSYSRAIKETQYF	TGTGCCAGCAGTTACTCCCGGGCTATTAAAGAGACCCAGTACTTC
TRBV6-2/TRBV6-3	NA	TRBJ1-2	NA	CASNFRALYRAGGYTF	TGTGCCAGCAACTTCCGAGCGCTCTACAGGGCGGGAGGCTACACCTTC
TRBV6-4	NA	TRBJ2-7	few	CASRPSSSAEQYF	TGTGCCAGCAGGCCATCATCCTCGGCCGAGCAGTACTTC
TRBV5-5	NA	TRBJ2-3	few	CASSPFRGGGTDTQYF	TGTGCCAGCAGCCCCTTCAGAGGGGGAGGGACAGATACGCAGTATTTT
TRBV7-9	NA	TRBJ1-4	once	CASSLRVGALDEKLFF	TGTGCCAGCAGCCTAAGGGTGGGGGCGTTGGATGAAAAACTGTTTTTT
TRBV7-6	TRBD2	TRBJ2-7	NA	CASSLVAGGRYEQYF	TGTGCCAGCAGCTTAGTAGCGGGAGGGCGGTACGAGCAGTACTTC
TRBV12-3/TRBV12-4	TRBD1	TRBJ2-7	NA	CASSFLPGQGHEQYF	TGTGCCAGCAGTTTTCTCCCGGGACAGGGACACGAGCAGTACTTC
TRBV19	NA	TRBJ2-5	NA	CASSRQSQETQYF	TGTGCCAGTAGTAGGCAGTCCCAAGAGACCCAGTACTTC
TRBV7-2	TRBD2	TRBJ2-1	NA	CASSPGSGSAQFF	TGTGCCAGCAGCCCAGGTAGCGGGAGCGCGCAGTTCTTC
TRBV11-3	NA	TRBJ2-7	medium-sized	CASSPPSYEQYF	TGTGCCAGCAGCCCCCCGTCCTACGAGCAGTACTTC
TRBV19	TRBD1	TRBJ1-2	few	CASRDGTGDGYTF	TGTGCCAGTAGGGATGGGACAGGGGATGGCTACACCTTC
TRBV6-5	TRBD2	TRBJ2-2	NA	CASSRFGRGGIGELFF	TGTGCCAGCAGTCGATTCGGGCGGGGGGGAATCGGGGAGCTGTTTTTT
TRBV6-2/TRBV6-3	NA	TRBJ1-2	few	CASSLMVRGDGYTF	TGTGCCAGCAGTCTAATGGTCAGGGGCGATGGCTACACCTTC
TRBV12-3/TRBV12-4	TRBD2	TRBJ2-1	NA	CATRAGYNEQFF	TGTGCCACAAGAGCGGGGTACAATGAGCAGTTCTTC
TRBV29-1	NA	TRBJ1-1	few	CSVDQVNTEAFF	TGCAGCGTTGACCAGGTGAACACTGAAGCTTTCTTT
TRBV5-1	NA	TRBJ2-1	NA	CASSLAGNEQFF	TGCGCCAGCAGCTTGGCGGGGAATGAGCAGTTCTTC
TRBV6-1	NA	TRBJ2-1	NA	CASSEAQTPLGNEQFF	TGTGCCAGCAGTGAAGCGCAAACACCCCTGGGCAATGAGCAGTTCTTC
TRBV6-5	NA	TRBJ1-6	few	CASSYLKESSPLHF	TGTGCCAGCAGTTACTTGAAAGAATCCTCACCCCTCCACTTT
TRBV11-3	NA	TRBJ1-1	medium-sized	CASSWGVSRAGEAFF	TGTGCCAGCAGCTGGGGCGTTAGCCGCGCAGGAGAAGCTTTCTTT
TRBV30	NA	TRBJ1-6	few	CAWSGGWQINSPLHF	TGTGCCTGGAGTGGAGGATGGCAGATTAATTCACCCCTCCACTTT
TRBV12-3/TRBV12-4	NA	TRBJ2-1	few	CASSRDVYEQFF	TGTGCCAGCAGTCGGGACGTCTATGAGCAGTTCTTC
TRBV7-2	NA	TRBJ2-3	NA	CASSLDWKTDTQYF	TGTGCCAGCAGCTTAGATTGGAAAACAGATACGCAGTATTTT
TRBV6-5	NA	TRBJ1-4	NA	CASADGQYEKLFF	TGTGCCAGCGCGGACGGGCAATATGAAAAACTGTTTTTT
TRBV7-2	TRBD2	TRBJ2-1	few	CASKGGRAYNEQFF	TGTGCCAGCAAAGGCGGGAGGGCCTACAATGAGCAGTTCTTC
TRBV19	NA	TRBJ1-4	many	CASSSRWAGNEKLFF	TGTGCCAGTAGTTCGAGGTGGGCTGGTAATGAAAAACTGTTTTTT
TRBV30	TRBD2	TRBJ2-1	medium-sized	CAWSVASGRVQFF	TGTGCCTGGAGTGTCGCTAGCGGGAGGGTTCAGTTCTTC
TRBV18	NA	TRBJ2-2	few	CASSPLVGELFF	TGTGCCAGCTCACCGCTCGTAGGGGAGCTGTTTTTT
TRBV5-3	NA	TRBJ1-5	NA	CARSVTEYQPQHF	TGTGCCAGAAGCGTGACAGAGTATCAGCCCCAGCATTTT
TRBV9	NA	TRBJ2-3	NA	CASTLGRGGSDTQYF	TGTGCCAGCACCCTGGGCAGGGGAGGGTCAGATACGCAGTATTTT
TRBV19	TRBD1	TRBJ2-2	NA	CASSWDRNTGELFF	TGTGCCAGTAGCTGGGACAGGAACACCGGGGAGCTGTTTTTT
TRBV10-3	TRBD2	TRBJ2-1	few	CAISESTGGSYNEQFF	TGTGCCATCAGTGAGTCGACGGGGGGATCCTACAATGAGCAGTTCTTC
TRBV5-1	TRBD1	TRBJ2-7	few	CASSVGQGAYEQYF	TGCGCCAGCAGCGTCGGACAGGGAGCCTACGAGCAGTACTTC
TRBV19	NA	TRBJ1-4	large	CASSLNPATVNEKLFF	TGTGCCAGTAGCCTCAATCCGGCCACCGTTAATGAAAAACTGTTTTTT
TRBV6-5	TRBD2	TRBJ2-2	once	CAIGDSGMTGEPFF	TGTGCCATCGGAGATAGCGGGATGACCGGGGAGCCGTTTTTT
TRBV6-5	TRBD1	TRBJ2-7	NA	CASSPLPGQPGSYEQYF	TGTGCCAGCAGTCCTCTTCCGGGACAGCCCGGCTCCTACGAGCAGTACTTC
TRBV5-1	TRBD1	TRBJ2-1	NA	CASSLQGAEQFF	TGCGCCAGCAGCTTGCAGGGGGCTGAGCAGTTCTTC
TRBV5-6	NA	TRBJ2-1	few	CASSATLSQFNEQFF	TGTGCCAGCAGTGCTACTTTGTCCCAATTCAATGAGCAGTTCTTC
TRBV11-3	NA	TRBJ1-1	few	CASSPQAAPLGTEAFF	TGTGCCAGCAGCCCCCAAGCGGCCCCCTTAGGCACTGAAGCTTTCTTT
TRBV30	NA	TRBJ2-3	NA	CAWFHNSAGDTQYF	TGTGCCTGGTTCCACAATAGCGCGGGAGATACGCAGTATTTT
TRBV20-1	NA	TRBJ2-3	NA	CSASRDGQDTQYF	TGCAGTGCTTCCCGGGACGGCCAAGATACGCAGTATTTT
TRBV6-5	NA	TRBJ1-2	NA	CASSYSKPGYGYTF	TGTGCCAGCAGTTACTCGAAGCCGGGCTATGGCTACACCTTC
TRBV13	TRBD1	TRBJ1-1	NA	CASSLPVGRQGNTEAFF	TGTGCCAGCAGTCTTCCTGTCGGGAGACAGGGAAACACTGAAGCTTTCTTT
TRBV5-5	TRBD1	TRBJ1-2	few	CASSLREGAGYGYTF	TGTGCCAGCAGCTTGCGGGAGGGGGCGGGGTATGGCTACACCTTC
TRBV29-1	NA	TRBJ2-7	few	CSVVILSYEQYF	TGCAGCGTTGTGATTCTCTCCTACGAGCAGTACTTC
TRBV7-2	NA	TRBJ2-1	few	CASSLPDYHFRNEQFF	TGTGCCAGCAGCTTACCGGACTATCACTTTAGGAATGAGCAGTTCTTC
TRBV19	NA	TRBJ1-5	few	CASRPTANSYSNQPQHF	TGTGCCAGTAGACCAACAGCGAATAGTTATAGCAATCAGCCCCAGCATTTT
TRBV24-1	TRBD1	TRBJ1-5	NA	CATGDTGQGVRQPQHF	TGTGCCACCGGGGATACGGGACAGGGGGTAAGACAGCCCCAGCATTTT
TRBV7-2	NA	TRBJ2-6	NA	CASSLNPPLLSGANVLTF	TGTGCCAGCAGCTTAAATCCGCCCCTCCTCTCTGGGGCCAACGTCCTGACTTTC